Below, 20 T cell receptor beta chains from the same sample are listed, as sequenced in a study of long-term antiretroviral therapy in people with HIV. Sequencing relied on immunoSEQ assay v3.0, run at survey level. Here immunoSEQ multiplex PCR was the method, and the copy in TCRdb shows in-frame clones only, minus some. The repertoire includes over 40,000 clones, 94% of them detected once, and under 2.5% sits in the top ten. This material consisted of unsorted PBMCs, taken around 9 years after starting antiretroviral therapy. The receptors originated from a man younger than 40 with HIV.

This clone was counted a single time. The chain couples TRBV7-9 to TRBJ1-1; maybe TRBD1 (5 bases). Germline V gene lookup returns CDR1 SEHNR and CDR2 FQNEAQ (reference sequence). Deletions cut 1 base from V and 1 base from J, with 13 bases between. The CDR3 loop spans 16 amino acids. The CDR3 region is CASSLGGGGANTEAFF. The DNA of the CDR3 is TGTGCCAGCAGCTTAGGGGGGGGAGGAGCGAACACTGAAGCTTTCTTT.

V usage is TRBV7-6 and J usage is TRBJ2-7; TRBD1 matches 9 bases. Losses at the gene ends were 4 bases for V and 6 bases for J; bases not matched to a gene: 16. Germline V gene data show CDR1 as SGHVS and CDR2 as FNYEAQ. The CDR3 loop spans 17 amino acids. The CDR3, as DNA: TGTGCCAGCAGCTACACACCAGGTCCCGGGACAGGGATCGAGCAGTACTTC. Protein product: CASSYTPGPGTGIEQYF. The variable domain in full, with the rest retrieved from reference TRBV7-6 and TRBJ2-7, is GAGVSQSPRYKVTKRGQDVALRCDPISGHVSLYWYRQALGQGPEFLTYFNYEAQQDKSGLPNDRFSAERPEGSISTLTIQRTEQRDSAMYRCASSYTPGPGTGIEQYFGPGTRLTVT.

The DNA for the CDR3 is TGTGCCAGTGTTTACAGCGGGGGGGCTTTGTCCTACAATGAGCAGTTCTTC. As protein: CASVYSGGALSYNEQFF. The rearrangement uses TRBV2 and TRBJ2-1; TRBD2 matches 10 bases. Trimming took 9 bases from V and 1 from J; bases not matched to a gene: 12. The CDR3 has 17 residues. Germline lookup yields CDR1 SNHLY and CDR2 FYNNEI.

The J gene is TRBJ2-7, the V gene TRBV7-9; no clear D. The CDR3 covers 15 residues. Deletions cut 8 bases from V and 0 bases from J, with 17 bases between. The germline V gene encodes CDR1 SEHNR and CDR2 FQNEAQ (reference sequence). CDR3 loop: CASEDEKLSSYEQYF. In DNA, the CDR3 is TGTGCCAGCGAAGATGAGAAGCTGAGCTCCTACGAGCAGTACTTC.

The genes are TRBV27 and TRBJ1-2, with a tentative D call TRBD1 (6 bases). V was cut by 4 bases and J by 2 bases, with 23 bases left in between. CDR1 MNHEY and CDR2 SMNVEV come from the germline V gene (reference sequence). This CDR3 has 18 residues. The CDR3 is CASSSLSHLGTKNYGYTF. In DNA, the CDR3 is TGTGCCAGCAGTTCACTCTCCCACCTCGGGACAAAAAACTATGGCTACACCTTC.

DNA of the CDR3: TGTGCCATCAGTGAGTCTGGGTCCGAGGGCTACACCTTC. Translating it yields CAISESGSEGYTF. This sequence joins TRBV10-3 and TRBJ1-2; no clear D. V was shortened by 0 bases and J by 8 bases, with 10 bases between the two germline ends. The CDR3 runs to 13 residues. Germline CDR1 reads ENHRY; CDR2 reads SYGVKD.

The chain recombines TRBV7-9 with TRBJ2-3; D might be TRBD1 or TRBD2, each matching 6 bases. Germline assignment: CDR1 SEHNR and CDR2 FQNEAQ (reference sequence). The CDR3 spans 19 residues. Trimming stripped 0 bases from V and 6 bases from J, with 25 bases between. The DNA for the CDR3 is TGTGCCAGCAGCTTAGCCGGAGGGGGTACCTACGGCACGCCGGATACGCAGTATTTT. Its translation: CASSLAGGGTYGTPDTQYF.

This clone has a single count. The rearrangement links TRBV5-1 to TRBJ2-3, with D uncertain. This CDR3 has 15 residues. CDR1 is SGHRS, CDR2 YFSETQ, per germline. V shed 0 bases and J shed 3 bases, with 11 bases lying between them. CDR3 in DNA: TGCGCCAGCAGCTTGGCCGTGGTTCTGACAGATACGCAGTATTTT. This translates into CASSLAVVLTDTQYF.

V is TRBV4-1 and J is TRBJ2-7; tentatively, D is TRBD2 (6 bases). Trimming stripped 1 base from V and 6 bases from J, with 10 bases between. The germline CDR1 and CDR2 sequences are MGHRA and YSYEKL. The CDR3 loop spans 13 amino acids. The CDR3 nucleotides are TGCGCCAGCAGCCAAGTAGTGGAGGGCGAGCAGTACTTC. This gives the protein CASSQVVEGEQYF.

V gene TRBV11-2 combines with J gene TRBJ2-5, with no clear D. Germline CDR1 reads SGHAT; CDR2 reads FQNNGV. This CDR3 has 13 amino acids. Trimming removed 1 base from V and 7 bases from J, with 10 bases in between. The DNA for the CDR3 is TGTGCCAGCAGCTTAGCGGGCGTGGGGACCCAGTACTTC. Its protein product is CASSLAGVGTQYF.

CDR3 residues: CASSFDPLYGYTF. The CDR3 DNA reads TGTGCCAGCAGTTTTGATCCCCTCTATGGCTACACCTTC. V usage is TRBV28 and J usage is TRBJ1-2, with D hard to call. Germline V gene lookup returns CDR1 MDHEN and CDR2 SYDVKM. This CDR3 spans 13 amino acids. With 3 bases removed from V and 4 bases from J, the gap between germline ends came to 9 bases.

This sequence joins TRBV5-4 and TRBJ2-7; 12 nucleotides match TRBD2. The V and J ends lost 5 bases and 10 bases, in that order; junction bases with no gene match: 7. CDR1 SGHNT and CDR2 YYREEE come from the germline V gene (reference sequence). This CDR3 is built from 13 residues. Here the CDR3 reads CASREGLAGIQYV. The CDR3, as DNA: TGTGCCAGCAGGGAAGGACTAGCGGGGATCCAGTACGTC.

This chain joins TRBV9 and TRBJ2-5; perhaps TRBD2 as D (6 bases). Germline CDR1 is SGDLS and CDR2 is YYNGEE. The germline V and J ends were trimmed by 0 bases and 7 bases, with 13 bases remaining between them. The CDR3 is 14 residues long. The DNA for the CDR3 is TGTGCCAGCAGCGTAGAGACGCAGGGAGGGACCCAGTACTTC. Its translation: CASSVETQGGTQYF.

The CDR3 sequence is CASIGGVWDEQFF. CDR3 nucleotides: TGTGCCAGCATAGGGGGGGTATGGGATGAGCAGTTCTTC. The rearrangement joins TRBV19 to TRBJ2-1, with D possibly being TRBD2 (7 bases). Germline lookup yields CDR1 LNHDA and CDR2 SQIVND (reference sequence). The CDR3 totals 13 residues. V gave up 9 bases and J gave up 8 bases, with 17 bases separating them. The whole variable domain, filled in from reference TRBV19 and TRBJ2-1, reads DGGITQSPKYLFRKEGQNVTLSCEQNLNHDAMYWYRQDPGQGLRLIYYSQIVNDFQKGDIAEGYSVSREKKESFPLTVTSAQKNPTAFYLCASIGGVWDEQFFGPGTRLTVL.

The genes are TRBV9 and TRBJ2-1; the match to TRBD2 covers 14 bases. Germline CDR1 reads SGDLS; CDR2 reads YYNGEE. V trimming: 4 bases; J trimming: 8 bases; junction bases outside the gene matches: 11. The CDR3 spans 17 residues. The DNA for the CDR3 is TGTGCCAGCAGCAAGACTAGCGGGGGGGACCTTATGGATGAGCAGTTCTTC. It specifies CASSKTSGGDLMDEQFF.

The rearrangement uses TRBV6-6 and TRBJ2-7; no clear D. The CDR3 sequence is 13 residues long. The V and J ends lost 4 bases and 6 bases respectively, with 13 bases between them. The germline V gene encodes CDR1 MNHNY and CDR2 SVGAGI (reference sequence). CDR3 amino acids: CASSSTGTPEQYF. DNA of the CDR3: TGTGCCAGCAGTTCCACCGGCACTCCCGAGCAGTACTTC.

The V and J genes are TRBV6-5 and TRBJ2-5, with D perhaps TRBD1 (7 bases). Germline V gene lookup returns CDR1 MNHEY and CDR2 SVGAGI. CDR3 size: 13 residues. V was clipped by 6 bases and J by 5 bases, with 13 bases between them. CDR3 loop: CASRLQGRETQYF. For the CDR3, the DNA is TGTGCCAGCAGGCTACAGGGGAGGGAGACCCAGTACTTC.

This clone came up once. V and J are TRBV28 and TRBJ1-4; TRBD1 might be the D (5 bases). Trimming removed 7 bases at V and 0 bases at J, with 12 bases between. Germline CDR1 reads MDHEN; CDR2 reads SYDVKM. CDR3 length equals 15 residues. The CDR3 loop reads CASTLGPATNEKLFF. As DNA, the CDR3 is TGTGCCAGCACTTTGGGGCCTGCAACTAATGAAAAACTGTTTTTT. The full variable domain, completed using reference TRBV28 and TRBJ1-4, is DVKVTQSSRYLVKRTGEKVFLECVQDMDHENMFWYRQDPGLGLRLIYFSYDVKMKEKGDIPEGYSVSREKKERFSLILESASTNQTSMYLCASTLGPATNEKLFFGSGTQLSVL.

The chain joins TRBV6-6 to TRBJ2-7; D gene ambiguous. V lost 5 bases and J lost 5, with 16 bases in between. The CDR3 contains 14 residues. In germline, CDR1 is MNHNY, CDR2 SVGAGI (reference sequence). The CDR3 loop reads CASSTVGYGNEQYV. The CDR3, as DNA: TGTGCCAGCAGTACAGTGGGCTACGGCAACGAGCAGTACGTC.

The V and J genes are TRBV6-1 and TRBJ2-1, with TRBD2 matching over 10 bases. In germline, CDR1 is MNHNS, CDR2 SASEGT. The CDR3 runs to 13 residues. Trimming cost V 6 bases and J 15 bases; bases outside gene matches: 11. The CDR3 is CASRGTSGAEWFF. CDR3 in DNA: TGTGCCAGCAGGGGTACTAGCGGGGCGGAGTGGTTCTTC.